This T cell receptor (beta chain) was captured in a study of HIV-infected patients and healthy controls. Many counts were recorded for this clonotype. Trimming at V came to 7 bases and at J to 5 bases, leaving 9 bases not matched to a gene. This CDR3 spans 15 amino acids. Germline V gene lookup returns CDR1 MNHNS and CDR2 SASEGT. TCRdb called the 5' RACE reads again in MiXCR, with one record for every CDR3 protein. Of almost 65,000 distinct CDR3 sequences in the sample, 15% to 20% were seen once. The clonotype comes from a human donor in good health. The sample was CD4+ T cells from blood. This sequence joins TRBV6-1 and TRBJ1-2, with 11 bases matching TRBD1. CDR3 sequence reads: CASTPTGTGGYGYTF. For the CDR3, the DNA is TGTGCCAGCACCCCGACCGGGACAGGGGGATATGGCTACACCTTC.